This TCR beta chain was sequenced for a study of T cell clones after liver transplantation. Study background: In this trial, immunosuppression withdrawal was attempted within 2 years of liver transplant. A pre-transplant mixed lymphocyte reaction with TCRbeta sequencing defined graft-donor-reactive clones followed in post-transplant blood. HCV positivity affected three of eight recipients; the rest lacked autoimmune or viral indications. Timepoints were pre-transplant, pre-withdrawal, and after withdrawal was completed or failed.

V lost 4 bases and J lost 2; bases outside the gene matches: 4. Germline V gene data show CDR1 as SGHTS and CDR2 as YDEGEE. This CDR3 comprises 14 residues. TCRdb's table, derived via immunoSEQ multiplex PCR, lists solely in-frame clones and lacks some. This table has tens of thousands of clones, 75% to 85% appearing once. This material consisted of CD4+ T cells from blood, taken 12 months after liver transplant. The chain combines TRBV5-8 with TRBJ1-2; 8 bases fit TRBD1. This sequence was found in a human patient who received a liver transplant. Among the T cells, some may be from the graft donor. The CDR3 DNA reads TGTGCCAGCAGCGCAGGGACAGGCAACTATGGCTACACCTTC. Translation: CASSAGTGNYGYTF.